The 30 T cell receptor beta chains given below trace back to one sample, sequenced in a study of Graves' ophthalmopathy and Graves' hyperthyroidism. The study amplified TCR beta CDR3 regions using RNA transcripts. An opening RT-PCR round employed HTBI primers and preceded a second-round multiplex PCR. TCRdb itself ran the multiplex PCR reads through MiXCR, one entry per CDR3 protein. Of about 620,000 distinct CDR3 sequences in the sample, 22% were seen once. Sequenced material: peripheral blood. Source of these receptors: a woman between 18 and 29 years old with stable Graves' hyperthyroidism. Some clones in this sample may be carry-over from other donors' samples.

This clonotype was counted at least ten times. The chain couples TRBV7-2 to TRBJ1-6; D is uncertain. V lost 5 bases to trimming and J lost 10 bases, with 9 bases between them. The CDR3 sequence is 12 residues long. Germline CDR1 SGHTA, CDR2 FQGNSA. Written as DNA, the CDR3 is TGTGCCAGCAGCCCGGAGGTCTCACCCCTCCACTTT. It codes for CASSPEVSPLHF.

To note about this clonotype: A much larger clonotype is one base distant, so this may be a read error. V gene TRBV28 combines with J gene TRBJ2-2, with D tentatively TRBD1 (5 bases). The CDR3 has 14 residues. V was clipped by 10 bases and J by 0 bases, with 12 bases between them. Germline V gene data show CDR1 as MDHEN and CDR2 as SYDVKM. In DNA, the CDR3 is TGTGCCATCAAACAGGACGCGAACACCGGGGAGCTGTTTTTT. The encoded protein is CAIKQDANTGELFF.

This clonotype was recorded a few times. It may be a read error: a sequence one base away is much more abundant. The chain recombines TRBV27 with TRBJ2-7; 10 bases map to TRBD1. Germline V gene sequence: CDR1 MNHEY, CDR2 SMNVEV (reference sequence). There are 14 residues in the CDR3. V was pared by 2 bases and J by 5 bases, with 3 bases of the junction left unmatched. The CDR3 spells CASSLGTGDHEQYF. CDR3 nucleotides: TGTGCCAGCAGTTTAGGGACAGGGGACCACGAGCAGTACTTC.

This clonotype was observed many times. The J gene is TRBJ1-2, the V gene TRBV7-2; D remains ambiguous. Between the trimmed V and J ends, which lost 1 base and 5 bases, there was a span of 8 bases. The germline V gene encodes CDR1 SGHTA and CDR2 FQGNSA. The length of the CDR3 is 13 residues. This chain's CDR3 is CASSLEVRYGYTF. DNA of the CDR3: TGTGCCAGCAGCTTAGAAGTCCGGTATGGCTACACCTTC.

Only a few counts were recorded for this clonotype. J is TRBJ1-3 and V is TRBV11-1; unclear D gene. Between the trimmed V and J ends, which lost 0 bases and 0 bases, there was a span of 9 bases. Germline V lookup: CDR1 SGHAT, CDR2 FQDESV (reference sequence). The CDR3 consists of 16 residues. CDR3 loop: CASSLAEAFSGNTIYF. The CDR3 DNA reads as TGTGCCAGCAGCTTAGCGGAGGCCTTCTCTGGAAACACCATATATTTT.

This clonotype was counted ten times or more. The chain links TRBV28 to TRBJ2-2; no clear D. Germline V lookup: CDR1 MDHEN, CDR2 SYDVKM. CDR3 length equals 14 residues. V was trimmed by 3 bases and J by 3 bases, leaving 8 bases between them. In nucleotides, the CDR3 is TGTGCCAGCAGTTTCAGAGTTCACACCGGGGAGCTGTTTTTT. It codes for CASSFRVHTGELFF.

This clonotype was counted many times. The gene calls are TRBV7-9 and TRBJ1-1; tentative D call: TRBD1 (5 bases). The CDR3 length is 13 residues. V shed 6 bases and J shed 3 bases, with 11 bases lying between them. The germline V gene has CDR1 SEHNR and CDR2 FQNEAQ (reference sequence). CDR3 protein: CASRSQGDTEAFF. DNA of the CDR3: TGTGCCAGCAGGTCGCAGGGCGACACTGAAGCTTTCTTT. The full variable domain, completed using reference TRBV7-9 and TRBJ1-1, is DTGVSQNPRHKITKRGQNVTFRCDPISEHNRLYWYRQTLGQGPEFLTYFQNEAQLEKSRLLSDRFSAERPKGSFSTLEIQRTEQGDSAMYLCASRSQGDTEAFFGQGTRLTVV.

This clonotype has only a few counts. The J gene is TRBJ1-2, the V gene TRBV7-7; TRBD1 aligns across 9 bases. Germline values: CDR1 SSHAT, CDR2 FNYEAQ (reference sequence). The ends lost 5 bases at V and 7 bases at J; junction bases unmatched: 8. The CDR3 has 14 residues. CDR3 amino acids: CASSPLQGALGYTF. CDR3 coding DNA: TGTGCCAGCAGCCCGTTACAGGGGGCTCTTGGCTACACCTTC. The entire variable domain, with the rest obtained from reference TRBV7-7 and TRBJ1-2, is as follows: GAGVSQSPRYKVTKRGQDVTLRCDPISSHATLYWYQQALGQGPEFLTYFNYEAQPDKSGLPSDRFSAERPEGSISTLTIQRTEQRDSAMYRCASSPLQGALGYTFGSGTRLTVV.

This clonotype was picked up many times. The CDR3 loop reads CASSLGQRHGYTF. Here the CDR3 DNA reads TGCGCCAGCAGCTTGGGTCAAAGGCATGGCTACACCTTC. The chain links TRBV5-1 to TRBJ1-2; D remains ambiguous. Germline V gene sequence: CDR1 SGHRS, CDR2 YFSETQ. With 0 bases removed from V and 6 bases from J, the gap between germline ends came to 9 bases. CDR3 length equals 13 residues.

The chain couples TRBV6-2 or TRBV6-3 to TRBJ2-5, with TRBD1 matching 9 bases. Germline lookup yields CDR1 MNHEY and CDR2 SVGEGT. V dropped 6 bases and J dropped 5; count of bases not matched to a gene: 10. CDR3 size: 15 residues. The CDR3: CASRRPPGTGETQYF. The CDR3 DNA follows: TGTGCCAGCAGGAGACCCCCCGGGACAGGGGAGACCCAGTACTTC.

The chain combines TRBV20-1 with TRBJ1-1; D is unclear. The CDR3 covers 13 residues. Germline-derived CDR1 and CDR2 are DFQATT and SNEGSKA (reference sequence). V dropped 6 bases and J dropped 2 bases, with 13 bases sitting between them. The CDR3 reads CSARRSLNTEAFF. The CDR3 coding sequence is TGCAGTGCAAGAAGAAGCCTCAACACTGAAGCTTTCTTT.

In this sample, this clonotype turned up many times. The chain joins TRBV3-1 to TRBJ1-2; TRBD1 is a possible D gene (6 bases). V was trimmed by 1 base and J by 7 bases, leaving 7 bases between them. There are 12 residues in the CDR3. CDR1 and CDR2 from the germline V gene are LGHDT and YNNKEL (reference sequence). CDR3 protein: CASSQGGAGYTF. The CDR3 DNA sequence: TGTGCCAGCAGCCAAGGGGGGGCTGGCTACACCTTC.

V and J are TRBV27 and TRBJ1-2; D is uncertain. Germline CDR1 MNHEY, CDR2 SMNVEV (reference sequence). The CDR3 covers 14 residues. V was trimmed by 5 bases and J by 0 bases, leaving 10 bases between them. CDR3 region: CASSLDNTNYGYTF. The CDR3 DNA follows: TGTGCCAGCAGTCTCGACAACACTAACTATGGCTACACCTTC.

This clonotype was seen a handful of times. V gene TRBV4-3 combines with J gene TRBJ2-5, with D possibly matching TRBD1 (5 bases). Germline V gene lookup returns CDR1 LGHNA and CDR2 YSLEER. Trimming removed 4 bases from V and 5 bases from J, with 17 bases in between. This CDR3 is built from 15 residues. The CDR3 region has the DNA TGCGCCAGCAGCCGAGGAACAGGTGGTGGCGAGACCCAGTACTTC. Its protein is CASSRGTGGGETQYF.

This clonotype appeared a few times. The chain has TRBV24-1 and TRBJ1-2, with TRBD1 as a possible D gene (5 bases). CDR1 and CDR2 from the germline V gene are KGHDR and SFDVKD. V lost 4 bases and J 6 bases, leaving 23 bases between the germline ends. CDR3 length equals 17 residues. In nucleotides, the CDR3 is TGTGCCACCAGTGACCGGGGCCAAAGGGTCAGGTCGGATGGCTACACCTTC. Translation gives CATSDRGQRVRSDGYTF.

The sample holds a few counts of this clonotype. The rearrangement joins TRBV24-1 to TRBJ1-1, with 10 bases identical to TRBD1. This CDR3 has 14 residues. CDR1 is KGHDR, CDR2 SFDVKD, per germline. V gave up 7 bases and J gave up 1 base; unmatched junction bases: 2. CDR3 in amino acids: CATRTGGGNTEAFF. CDR3 nucleotides: TGTGCCACCAGGACAGGGGGCGGGAACACTGAAGCTTTCTTT.

This clonotype was seen many times. The chain recombines TRBV20-1 with TRBJ1-1; D possibly corresponds to TRBD1 (5 bases). The germline V gene encodes CDR1 DFQATT and CDR2 SNEGSKA (reference sequence). CDR3 length: 15 amino acids. V was shortened by 2 bases and J by 3 bases, with 16 bases between the two germline ends. This chain's CDR3 is CSARSFGGGDTEAFF. The CDR3 nucleotides are TGCAGTGCTAGAAGTTTCGGAGGAGGGGACACTGAAGCTTTCTTT.

This clonotype appeared many times. The rearrangement uses TRBV15 and TRBJ1-2; the D is unclear. Germline CDR1 and CDR2: LNHNV and YYDKDF (reference sequence). Deletions cut 0 bases from V and 2 bases from J, with 10 bases between. The CDR3 loop spans 15 amino acids. CDR3 coding DNA: TGTGCCACCAGCAGAGATCGGACCCCGAACTATGGCTACACCTTC. Its translation: CATSRDRTPNYGYTF.

This sequence joins TRBV19 and TRBJ1-1; weak D call: TRBD1 (5 bases). In germline, CDR1 is LNHDA, CDR2 SQIVND (reference sequence). CDR3 length equals 14 residues. The V gene lost 3 bases and the J gene lost 4 bases, with 12 bases spanning the gap. This chain's CDR3 is CASSIRQGSTEAFF. The DNA for the CDR3 is TGTGCCAGTAGTATTAGGCAGGGATCCACTGAAGCTTTCTTT.

This clonotype was detected ten times or more. The chain employs TRBV27 and TRBJ2-2; 7 nucleotides line up with TRBD1. The CDR3 covers 14 residues. Germline loops: CDR1 MNHEY, CDR2 SMNVEV (reference sequence). J was trimmed by 4 bases and V by 3 bases; bases with no gene match: 2. The CDR3 sequence is CASSFDRATGELFF. CDR3 nucleotide sequence: TGTGCCAGCAGTTTCGACAGGGCCACCGGGGAGCTGTTTTTT.

This clonotype was detected a few times. The CDR3 is CASSLSRTATYEQYF. Here the CDR3 DNA reads TGTGCCAGCAGCTTATCACGGACAGCCACCTACGAGCAGTACTTC. This rearrangement joins TRBV11-1 to TRBJ2-7, with D perhaps TRBD1 (6 bases). V was shortened by 2 bases and J by 2 bases, with 13 bases between the two germline ends. CDR3 length: 15 residues. Germline V gene sequence: CDR1 SGHAT, CDR2 FQDESV (reference sequence).

This clonotype was counted a few times. This chain connects TRBV6-2 or TRBV6-3 to TRBJ2-2; D is ambiguous. V gave up 2 bases and J gave up 4 bases, with 11 bases separating them. The CDR3 contains 15 residues. Germline V gives CDR1 MNHEY, CDR2 SVGEGT. DNA for the CDR3: TGTGCCAGCAGTTACAGTTTTTCCCCCACCGGGGAGCTGTTTTTT. Its translation: CASSYSFSPTGELFF.

V usage is TRBV18 and J usage is TRBJ1-1; a weak D match, TRBD1 (6 bases). Trimming took 3 bases from V and 1 from J, leaving 18 bases between them. The CDR3 runs 17 residues. The germline V gene encodes CDR1 KGHSH and CDR2 LQKENI. The CDR3 spells CASSPFLQGPTNTEAFF. The CDR3, as DNA: TGTGCCAGCTCACCCTTTTTACAGGGACCCACGAACACTGAAGCTTTCTTT. Drawing the rest from reference TRBV18 and TRBJ1-1, the complete variable domain is NAGVMQNPRHLVRRRGQEARLRCSPMKGHSHVYWYRQLPEEGLKFMVYLQKENIIDESGMPKERFSAEFPKEGPSILRIQQVVRGDSAAYFCASSPFLQGPTNTEAFFGQGTRLTVV.

This clonotype was observed at least ten times. The chain combines TRBV11-3 with TRBJ2-5, with D tentatively TRBD2 (6 bases). The V end was cut by 5 bases, the J end by 4 bases, with 17 bases between. The CDR3 runs 15 residues. Looked up from germline, CDR1 is SGHNT and CDR2 is YENEEA. Here the CDR3 reads CASSPKWGSGETQYF. As DNA, the CDR3 is TGTGCCAGCAGCCCTAAATGGGGTAGCGGAGAGACCCAGTACTTC.

The chain has TRBV6-1 and TRBJ1-5; TRBD1 might be the D (5 bases). This CDR3 region has 15 residues. Deletions cut 3 bases from V and 3 bases from J, with 12 bases between. The germline V gene has CDR1 MNHNS and CDR2 SASEGT. The CDR3 is CASSDRGASNQPQHF. The CDR3 DNA sequence: TGTGCCAGCAGTGATAGGGGAGCCTCCAATCAGCCCCAGCATTTT.

Ten or more counts support this clonotype. This chain connects TRBV13 to TRBJ2-7; D remains ambiguous. Germline V gene lookup returns CDR1 PRHDT and CDR2 FYEKMQ (reference sequence). V was shortened by 2 bases and J by 0 bases, with 14 bases between the two germline ends. This CDR3 region has 16 residues. This CDR3 reads CASSLRHASSSYEQYF. CDR3 DNA sequence: TGTGCCAGCAGCTTACGGCATGCCTCAAGCTCCTACGAGCAGTACTTC.

This chain links TRBV28 with TRBJ1-1; D not resolved. The CDR3 covers 12 residues. The germline V gene has CDR1 MDHEN and CDR2 SYDVKM. Trimming removed 3 bases from V and 6 bases from J, with 8 bases in between. In DNA form, the CDR3 reads TGTGCCAGCAGTTTGGAAGGGTCTGAAGCTTTCTTT. It encodes CASSLEGSEAFF.

This clonotype was found many times. V usage is TRBV6-4 and J usage is TRBJ2-7; TRBD2 matches at 11 bases. The ends lost 6 bases at V and 4 bases at J; junction bases unmatched: 11. Germline V CDR1 and CDR2: MRHNA, SNTAGT. The CDR3 is 16 residues long. This CDR3 is CASRDSPGLAEYEQYF. The DNA for the CDR3 is TGTGCCAGCAGGGACAGTCCGGGACTAGCGGAATACGAGCAGTACTTC.

V is TRBV12-3 or TRBV12-4 and J is TRBJ1-1; D remains unclear. The V end was cut by 2 bases, the J end by 4 bases, with 14 bases between. The CDR3 is made up of 15 amino acids. The CDR3 region is CASSLRYRVGTEAFF. CDR3 bases: TGTGCCAGCAGTTTAAGGTATAGGGTTGGCACTGAAGCTTTCTTT.

The J gene is TRBJ1-5, the V gene TRBV24-1; D unclear. The CDR3 totals 15 residues. CDR1 KGHDR and CDR2 SFDVKD come from the germline V gene. The V gene lost 5 bases and the J gene lost 0 bases, with 10 bases spanning the gap. This CDR3 reads CATSVLRISNQPQHF. The CDR3 bases are TGTGCCACCAGTGTGTTGAGGATTAGCAATCAGCCCCAGCATTTT.